A selection of T cell receptor beta chains follows, all from one sample in a study of blood T cells in healthy people across ages. TCRdb independently ran MiXCR on the 5' RACE reads; one entry per CDR3 protein. The sample includes 1.5 million to 2 million distinct CDR3 sequences, around half of them seen just once. The source material was blood. These receptors were obtained from a woman between 35 and 50 years old in good health. The CDR3 runs from the conserved cysteine through the conserved F or W. The order of the fields is D gene, V gene, clone size, CDR3 length, J gene, CDR3 DNA, CDR3 protein. D genes are given only for firm matches. The size field is filled for only some rows; it gives once, few, many or a size class.

>TRBD2|TRBV7-9|-|15|TRBJ2-1
TGTGCCAGCAGCTTACTAGACGGGGGGGCGAATGAGCAGTTCTTC
CASSLLDGGANEQFF
>TRBD2|TRBV6-5|few|13|TRBJ2-1
TGTGCCACCTATGTAGCGGGGGGCGGAGAGCAGTTCTTC
CATYVAGGGEQFF
>-|TRBV10-3|-|15|TRBJ1-5
TGTGCCATCAGTGAACGGGGGGTGGGTAATCAGCCCCAGCATTTT
CAISERGVGNQPQHF
>TRBD2|TRBV27|few|13|TRBJ2-5
TGTGCCAGCAGTTTCGGACTAGGTGGGACCCAGTACTTC
CASSFGLGGTQYF
>TRBD2|TRBV2|-|15|TRBJ2-3
TGTGCCAGCAGTCTAGCGGGACTATTCACAGATACGCAGTATTTT
CASSLAGLFTDTQYF
>TRBD1|TRBV11-2|-|18|TRBJ1-2
TGTGCCAGCAGACAAATAAACGTCAGGGGGCGAAGTAACTATGGCTACACCTTC
CASRQINVRGRSNYGYTF
>-|TRBV7-2|-|16|TRBJ1-2
TGTGCCAGCAGCCCCGGATCCCTGACAGCAAACTATGGCTACACCTTC
CASSPGSLTANYGYTF
>-|TRBV7-2|-|15|TRBJ2-1
TGTGCCAGCAGCTTAGGAGGCAGGGTGACGACTGAGCAGTTCTTC
CASSLGGRVTTEQFF
>TRBD2|TRBV6-2/TRBV6-3|-|16|TRBJ2-1
TGTGCCAGCAGTTACCCCCAGGGACTAACCCACAATGAGCAGTTCTTC
CASSYPQGLTHNEQFF
>TRBD1|TRBV18|-|15|TRBJ1-2
TGTGCCAGCTCATCACAATTCACAGGGGACTATGGCTACACCTTC
CASSSQFTGDYGYTF
>-|TRBV10-2|-|16|TRBJ2-7
TGCGCCATCAAGCCACAGGGAGGTGGACCGAGCGACGAGCAGTACTTC
CAIKPQGGGPSDEQYF
>TRBD2|TRBV4-3|few|17|TRBJ2-7
TGCGCCAGCAGCCAAGATAGCGGGGGACTACAAACCTACGAGCAGTACTTC
CASSQDSGGLQTYEQYF
>-|TRBV2|once|14|TRBJ1-2
TGTGCCAGCAGGGGAGGTGCGGCAAACTATGACTACACCTTC
CASRGGAANYDYTF
>-|TRBV27|-|12|TRBJ1-2
TGTGCCAGCAGTTTCCGGGGAGGGCGCTACACCTTC
CASSFRGGRYTF
>-|TRBV21-1|many|17|TRBJ2-5
TGTGCCAGCAGCAAAGGGACCGGGACGCTAGTCCAAGAGACCCAGTACTTC
CASSKGTGTLVQETQYF
>-|TRBV7-2|-|16|TRBJ2-4
TGTGCCAGCAGCTTAGCGGGGGTGCTAGCCAAAAACATTCAGTACTTC
CASSLAGVLAKNIQYF